Below, 32 T cell receptor beta chains from the same sample are listed, as sequenced in a study of blood T cell repertoires in COVID-19. Method: immunoSEQ multiplex PCR; TCRdb's copy keeps in-frame clones and lacks some. The table lists 250,000 to 300,000 clones, 60% to 75% of them singletons. The sequenced sample consisted of peripheral blood. The source of these receptors is a woman aged 80 or older with acute or convalescent COVID-19.

The chain joins TRBV11-2 to TRBJ1-1, with 7 bases fitting TRBD1. Germline V gene lookup returns CDR1 SGHAT and CDR2 FQNNGV. V shed 6 bases and J 1 base; nucleotides not matched to a gene: 5. This CDR3 contains 14 residues. DNA for the CDR3: TGTGCCAGCAGACTGACAGGGTGGAACACTGAAGCTTTCTTT. It encodes CASRLTGWNTEAFF. Full variable domain (rest looked up from reference TRBV11-2 and TRBJ1-1): EAGVAQSPRYKIIEKRQSVAFWCNPISGHATLYWYQQILGQGPKLLIQFQNNGVVDDSQLPKDRFSAERLKGVDSTLKIQPAKLEDSAVYLCASRLTGWNTEAFFGQGTRLTVV.

The rearrangement uses TRBV28 and TRBJ1-4; D perhaps matches TRBD1 (6 bases). The V and J ends lost 5 bases and 4 bases respectively, with 17 bases between them. There are 16 residues in the CDR3. Per germline, CDR1 MDHEN and CDR2 SYDVKM. The DNA of the CDR3 is TGTGCCAGCAGTCCTACAGGGCTGACCCATAATGAAAAACTGTTTTTT. Translating gives CASSPTGLTHNEKLFF.

The V and J genes are TRBV7-2 and TRBJ1-2; TRBD1 might be the D (5 bases). CDR3 size: 15 residues. From germline, CDR1 is SGHTA and CDR2 FQGNSA. V was trimmed by 4 bases and J by 8 bases, leaving 20 bases between them. CDR3 DNA sequence: TGTGCCAGCAGCTCACCGGAACAGGATTTTAAGGGCTACACCTTC. Amino acid sequence: CASSSPEQDFKGYTF.

The genes are TRBV5-6 and TRBJ2-7; 10 positions match TRBD1. Germline values: CDR1 SGHDT, CDR2 YYEEEE. The J segment lost 2 bases and the V segment lost 3 bases, leaving 2 bases of the junction unmatched. The CDR3 extends over 14 amino acids. The chain's CDR3 is CASSWDRGTYEQYF. CDR3 sequence (DNA): TGTGCCAGCAGCTGGGACAGGGGAACCTACGAGCAGTACTTC.

The rearrangement links TRBV2 to TRBJ1-2; 9 bases line up with TRBD1. Germline V gene data show CDR1 as SNHLY and CDR2 as FYNNEI. The junction had 7 bases not matched to a gene; V was cut back by 4 bases and J by 4 bases. The CDR3 is 15 amino acids. As DNA, the CDR3 is TGTGCCAGCAGTGTGCGACAGGGGGGCAGCTATGGCTACACCTTC. It yields the protein CASSVRQGGSYGYTF.

A word on this clone: Other nucleotide sequences from this sample produce the same CDR3. The chain carries TRBV6-1 and TRBJ2-5; 11 nucleotides match TRBD2. Per germline, CDR1 MNHNS and CDR2 SASEGT. With 2 bases clipped from V and 5 bases from J, the junction kept 7 bases outside the gene matches. The CDR3 is 16 residues long. CDR3 DNA sequence: TGTGCCAGCAGTGAATTAGCGGGGGGGCCCAGGGAGACCCAGTACTTC. Its translation is CASSELAGGPRETQYF.

J is TRBJ1-1 and V is TRBV19, with 9 positions matching TRBD1. The V gene's germline CDR1 is LNHDA and CDR2 SQIVND (reference sequence). The V gene end was trimmed by 4 bases and the J gene end by 4 bases; junction bases not matched to a gene: 1. The CDR3 loop spans 13 amino acids. The CDR3 DNA is TGTGCCAGTAGTAAGACAGGGGGCACTGAAGCTTTCTTT. Encoded protein: CASSKTGGTEAFF.

V is TRBV11-2 and J is TRBJ2-3, with 7 bases identical to TRBD2. The length of the CDR3 is 14 residues. Germline V gives CDR1 SGHAT, CDR2 FQNNGV. Losses at the gene ends were 0 bases for V and 11 bases for J; bases not matched to a gene: 8. CDR3 in amino acids: CASSLDVGTTRQYF. DNA of the CDR3: TGTGCCAGCAGCTTAGATGTCGGGACTACCCGGCAGTATTTT.

The chain recombines TRBV3-1 (or the pseudogene TRBV3-2) with TRBJ2-1, with D perhaps matching TRBD1 (5 bases). In germline, CDR1 is LGHDT, CDR2 YNNKEL (reference sequence). The V end was cut by 10 bases, the J end by 9 bases, with 16 bases between. This CDR3 has 12 amino acids. The CDR3 protein is CATGPPRGEQFF. The CDR3 bases are TGTGCCACAGGTCCCCCTAGGGGTGAGCAGTTCTTC.

J is TRBJ2-2 and V is TRBV2; possible D gene TRBD1, 6 bases. Germline lookup yields CDR1 SNHLY and CDR2 FYNNEI. The germline V and J ends were trimmed by 4 bases and 1 base, with 10 bases remaining between them. The length of the CDR3 is 15 residues. The CDR3 sequence: CASSAGTKNTGELFF. CDR3 in DNA: TGTGCCAGCAGTGCCGGGACAAAGAACACCGGGGAGCTGTTTTTT.

This chain uses TRBV18 with TRBJ2-7; tentative D call: TRBD1 (6 bases). Trimming shortened V by 4 bases and J by 2 bases, and 9 bases separated the two germline ends. CDR1 is KGHSH and CDR2 is LQKENI in the germline V gene. CDR3 size: 13 residues. In DNA, the CDR3 is TGTGCCAGCTCACGACAGGAGACCTACGAGCAGTACTTC. It codes for CASSRQETYEQYF.

The rearrangement joins TRBV12-5 to TRBJ2-5; 8 nucleotides line up with TRBD2. The V and J ends lost 5 bases and 7 bases, in that order; junction bases with no gene match: 6. CDR1 LGHNT and CDR2 FRNRAP come from the germline V gene. This CDR3 has 13 amino acids. CDR3 protein: CASGPGGAATQYF. For the CDR3, the DNA is TGTGCTAGTGGTCCCGGGGGGGCGGCGACCCAGTACTTC.

This chain joins TRBV5-1 and TRBJ1-3; D might be TRBD1 (5 bases). Trimming cost V 4 bases and J 1 base, with 15 bases left between them. This CDR3 spans 16 amino acids. Germline lookup yields CDR1 SGHRS and CDR2 YFSETQ. The CDR3 sequence: CASSLQVLGSGNTIYF. The CDR3 nucleotides read TGCGCCAGCAGCCTACAGGTTCTTGGGTCTGGAAACACCATATATTTT.

This chain uses TRBV12-5 with TRBJ2-1, with 12 bases matching TRBD2. The CDR3 consists of 15 residues. Germline V CDR1 and CDR2: LGHNT, FRNRAP. After removal of 1 base from V and 5 bases from J, the junction contained 0 bases not matched to a gene. The CDR3 spells CASGLGLAGDNEQFF. The CDR3 DNA reads as TGTGCTAGTGGTTTGGGACTAGCGGGGGACAATGAGCAGTTCTTC.

The CDR3 here is CASSPRVAYEQYF. The CDR3 DNA reads as TGTGCCAGCAGCCCCCGGGTAGCTTACGAGCAGTACTTC. The V and J genes are TRBV7-9 and TRBJ2-7; no reliable D call. The germline V gene encodes CDR1 SEHNR and CDR2 FQNEAQ (reference sequence). The CDR3 runs 13 residues. V was clipped by 5 bases and J by 4 bases, with 12 bases between them.

In regard to this clone: The same CDR3 also results from other DNA sequences found in this sample. The genes are TRBV3-1 (or the pseudogene TRBV3-2) and TRBJ1-5, with a possible D match to TRBD1 (5 bases). Trimming stripped 1 base from V and 3 bases from J, with 7 bases between. Germline CDR1 LGHDT, CDR2 YNNKEL (reference sequence). The CDR3 runs 14 residues. This chain's CDR3 is CASSQAGNNQPQHF. The CDR3 DNA reads as TGTGCCAGCAGCCAAGCAGGGAACAATCAGCCCCAGCATTTT.

This clone turned up a few times. This rearrangement joins TRBV11-2 to TRBJ2-7; D might be TRBD2 (5 bases). The germline gives CDR1 SGHAT, CDR2 FQNNGV. There are 15 residues in the CDR3. Trimming cost V 5 bases and J 3 bases, with 17 bases left between them. The DNA for the CDR3 is TGTGCCAGCAGCCTGGGGAGATCGGGGAGCTACGAGCAGTACTTC. Amino acid sequence: CASSLGRSGSYEQYF.

The chain is built from TRBV6-6 and TRBJ1-4, with 10 bases fitting TRBD1. With V trimmed by 8 bases and J by 1 base, 7 bases remained unmatched. The germline CDR1 and CDR2 sequences are MNHNY and SVGAGI (reference sequence). The CDR3 is made up of 16 amino acids. CDR3 coding DNA: TGTGCCAGCCGAATGGGGACAGGGGTAACTAATGAAAAACTGTTTTTT. Protein: CASRMGTGVTNEKLFF.

The chain carries TRBV7-3 and TRBJ2-3, with 7 bases identical to TRBD2. V shed 3 bases, J shed 2 bases, and the junction held 2 bases outside the gene matches. Germline CDR1 SGHTA, CDR2 FQGTGA. This CDR3 spans 14 amino acids. CDR3 loop: CASSFAGDTDTQYF. In DNA, the CDR3 is TGTGCCAGCAGCTTCGCGGGGGACACAGATACGCAGTATTTT.

Of note for this clone: One end of the junction is discordant with germline, which a read error may explain. The chain carries TRBV5-4 and TRBJ2-2; 8 nucleotides line up with TRBD1. Per the germline V gene, CDR1 is SGHNT and CDR2 is YYREEE (reference sequence). The CDR3 consists of 16 residues. The CDR3 spells CASTLLRPTGAGELFF. The CDR3 nucleotides read TGTGCCAGCACCTTGCTTCGCCCGACAGGGGCCGGGGAGCTGTTTTTT.

This chain connects TRBV9 to TRBJ2-5; 8 nucleotides align to TRBD1. The CDR3 is 14 residues long. With 3 bases clipped from V and 2 bases from J, the junction kept 3 bases outside the gene matches. Germline CDR1 reads SGDLS; CDR2 reads YYNGEE. The CDR3 DNA sequence: TGTGCCAGCAGCGCCGGGACAGGACAAGAGACCCAGTACTTC. Protein: CASSAGTGQETQYF.

The chain carries TRBV11-3 and TRBJ2-7; D is perhaps TRBD2 (5 bases). This CDR3 is 13 amino acids long. Trimming cost V 1 base and J 1 base, with 5 bases left between them. Germline CDR1 and CDR2: SGHNT and YENEEA. CDR3 region: CASSLGESYEQYF. Here the CDR3 DNA reads TGTGCCAGCAGCTTAGGGGAGTCCTACGAGCAGTACTTC.

This clone has a handful of counts. V and J are TRBV15 and TRBJ1-2; D perhaps matches TRBD1 (5 bases). Germline CDR1 LNHNV, CDR2 YYDKDF (reference sequence). The CDR3 has 16 residues. V was shortened by 0 bases and J by 2 bases, with 13 bases between the two germline ends. CDR3 loop: CATSREGGGKNYGYTF. The CDR3 region has the DNA TGTGCCACCAGCAGAGAGGGCGGGGGAAAAAACTATGGCTACACCTTC.

The chain is built from TRBV9 and TRBJ2-7, with 10 bases fitting TRBD1. Germline CDR1 SGDLS, CDR2 YYNGEE. V lost 2 bases and J lost 5; bases outside the gene matches: 4. The length of the CDR3 is 14 residues. This CDR3 is CASSVSDRGDEQYF. As DNA, the CDR3 is TGTGCCAGCAGCGTTTCGGACAGGGGGGACGAGCAGTACTTC.

V is TRBV6-2 or TRBV6-3 and J is TRBJ1-2; 9 bases match TRBD1. This CDR3 has 14 amino acids. The junction had 11 bases not matched to a gene; V was cut back by 6 bases and J by 9 bases. The germline V gene encodes CDR1 MNHEY and CDR2 SVGEGT. The chain's CDR3 is CASSKAGTGMSYTF. DNA for the CDR3: TGTGCCAGCAGCAAAGCCGGGACAGGGATGAGCTACACCTTC.

The table lists this clone with many counts. The CDR3 loop is CASSFGQGGQPQHF. For the CDR3, the DNA is TGTGCCAGCAGCTTCGGACAGGGCGGACAGCCCCAGCATTTT. V is TRBV7-9 and J is TRBJ1-5; 8 bases agree with TRBD1. The CDR3 sequence is 14 residues long. Germline CDR1 reads SEHNR; CDR2 reads FQNEAQ (reference sequence). V was pared by 3 bases and J by 7 bases, with 5 bases of the junction left unmatched. The entire variable domain, with the rest obtained from reference TRBV7-9 and TRBJ1-5, is as follows: DTGVSQNPRHKITKRGQNVTFRCDPISEHNRLYWYRQTLGQGPEFLTYFQNEAQLEKSRLLSDRFSAERPKGSFSTLEIQRTEQGDSAMYLCASSFGQGGQPQHFGDGTRLSIL.

The chain links TRBV7-9 to TRBJ1-1, with D perhaps matching TRBD1 (5 bases). This CDR3 has 15 amino acids. CDR1 SEHNR and CDR2 FQNEAQ come from the germline V gene (reference sequence). With 1 base removed from V and 0 bases from J, the gap between germline ends came to 9 bases. The CDR3 is CASSLEGNLNTEAFF. The CDR3 DNA sequence: TGTGCCAGCAGCTTAGAGGGGAATCTGAACACTGAAGCTTTCTTT.

The gene calls are TRBV19 and TRBJ2-1, with 12 positions matching TRBD2. This CDR3 is built from 18 residues. Germline CDR1 LNHDA, CDR2 SQIVND (reference sequence). After removal of 5 bases from V and 7 bases from J, the junction contained 15 bases not matched to a gene. This chain's CDR3 is CASSSKRRLAGAFNEQFF. In DNA, the CDR3 is TGTGCCAGTAGTTCTAAAAGGAGACTAGCGGGAGCTTTTAATGAGCAGTTCTTC.

This clone appeared once. This chain uses TRBV6-2 or TRBV6-3 with TRBJ2-3; 8 bases fit TRBD1. Germline assignment: CDR1 MNHEY and CDR2 SVGEGT. This CDR3 comprises 15 residues. Trimming removed 6 bases from V and 0 bases from J; junction bases left unmatched: 5. CDR3 amino acids: CASSPWDRSTDTQYF. The CDR3 region has the DNA TGTGCCAGCAGCCCCTGGGACAGGAGCACAGATACGCAGTATTTT.

Turning to this clone: This CDR3 is also generated by other DNA sequences in the sample. The chain uses TRBV9 and TRBJ1-5, with 10 bases fitting TRBD1. V gave up 0 bases and J gave up 6 bases; unmatched junction bases: 3. This CDR3 has 15 amino acids. From germline, CDR1 is SGDLS and CDR2 YYNGEE. CDR3 nucleotides: TGTGCCAGCAGCGTAGGACAGGGGGCAGGTCAGCCCCAGCATTTT. It translates to CASSVGQGAGQPQHF.

The rearrangement joins TRBV19 to TRBJ1-1; TRBD1 matches 12 bases. Germline CDR1 and CDR2: LNHDA and SQIVND (reference sequence). Trimming removed 5 bases from V and 7 bases from J; junction bases left unmatched: 8. The CDR3 runs 15 residues. CDR3 in amino acids: CASSARDRGLDEAFF. CDR3 nucleotides: TGTGCCAGTAGTGCCCGGGACAGGGGGCTCGATGAAGCTTTCTTT. The full variable domain, with the rest looked up from reference TRBV19 and TRBJ1-1, is DGGITQSPKYLFRKEGQNVTLSCEQNLNHDAMYWYRQDPGQGLRLIYYSQIVNDFQKGDIAEGYSVSREKKESFPLTVTSAQKNPTAFYLCASSARDRGLDEAFFGQGTRLTVV.

J is TRBJ2-7 and V is TRBV6-4, with TRBD1 matching over 7 bases. The CDR3 totals 14 residues. From germline, CDR1 is MRHNA and CDR2 SNTAGT. J lost 5 bases, V lost 8 bases, and 12 bases had no gene match. Here the CDR3 reads CASPGQGVRHEQYF. As DNA, the CDR3 is TGTGCCAGCCCTGGGCAGGGGGTAAGACACGAGCAGTACTTC.